The rows below give T cell receptor beta chains drawn from one sample of a study of cytomegalovirus exposure and HLA in healthy donors. Some clones are missing from TCRdb's copy, which holds only in-frame ones; the method was immunoSEQ multiplex PCR. The sample lists about 150,000 clones; more than 60% were seen once. Sequenced: PBMCs. These receptors were collected from a woman aged 25 to 45 in good health and CMV-seropositive. Each CDR3 is given with its conserved first and last residue. The order of the fields is J gene, V gene, CDR3 protein.

>TRBJ2-5|TRBV28
CASSHGVGETQYF
>TRBJ2-7|TRBV18
CASSPPGQIEQYF
>TRBJ1-3|TRBV28
CASSFLRDRGPGNTIYF
>TRBJ2-2|TRBV7-2
CASSPQPGGASGELFF
>TRBJ1-5|TRBV15
CATSRTGERSNQPQHF
>TRBJ2-2|TRBV4-1
CASSQVQGGGGELFF
>TRBJ2-2|TRBV18
CASSPRGGSTGELFF
>TRBJ1-1|TRBV20-1
CSALRGTEAFF
>TRBJ1-1|TRBV4-1
CASSQVSYGQLMNTEAFF
>TRBJ1-1|TRBV5-1
CASSLESRGVTEAFF
>TRBJ2-3|TRBV7-8
CASGIRELNTDTQYF
>TRBJ2-1|TRBV9
CASSASGQLLDEQFF
>TRBJ2-7|TRBV10-2
CASSETGTGAYEQYF
>TRBJ2-3|TRBV7-9
CASTVGGESGTQYF
>TRBJ1-4|TRBV6-5
CASSYAGQGEREKLFF
>TRBJ2-3|TRBV28
CASSLLSGRARGDTQYF
>TRBJ2-1|TRBV4-3
CASSQLPGLAGLEQFF
>TRBJ2-4|TRBV5-1
CASSLDTGLNIQYF
>TRBJ2-1|TRBV11-2
CASSSGTNPPYEQFF
>TRBJ2-2|TRBV7-3
CASSQTDRAGTSGELFF
>TRBJ2-7|TRBV19
CASSSGTGPREQYF
>TRBJ1-2|TRBV5-1
CASSPRALDNYGYTF
>TRBJ2-5|TRBV10-1
CASSAGETQYF
>TRBJ2-3|TRBV10-3
CAISQLAGEGTDTQYF
>TRBJ1-2|TRBV4-1
CASSQFSTHAPYGYTF
>TRBJ2-2|TRBV10-1
CASSELTDRVDTGELFF
>TRBJ1-1|TRBV30
CAWSVPDRANTEAFF
>TRBJ1-1|TRBV6-1
CASSARQGMTLNTEAFF
>TRBJ2-1|TRBV28
CASSLQGLAGGPSNEQFF
>TRBJ1-2|TRBV10-3
CAISERDILDHGYTF
>TRBJ1-1|TRBV7-2
CASRTGQENTEAFF
>TRBJ2-1|TRBV5-4
CASSDRYNEQFF
>TRBJ2-5|TRBV9
CASSVLGLNQETQYF
>TRBJ2-1|TRBV7-2
CASSSGLAASYNEQFF
>TRBJ2-7|TRBV19
CASSRTGTYEQYF
>TRBJ2-7|TRBV2
CASSPTEGHEQYF
>TRBJ1-3|TRBV9
CASSARGSSGNTIYF
>TRBJ1-5|TRBV12-2
CASRLARRICNQPQHF
>TRBJ2-7|TRBV25-1
CASQQGYEQYF
>TRBJ1-1|TRBV9
CASSDPGTSNTEAFF